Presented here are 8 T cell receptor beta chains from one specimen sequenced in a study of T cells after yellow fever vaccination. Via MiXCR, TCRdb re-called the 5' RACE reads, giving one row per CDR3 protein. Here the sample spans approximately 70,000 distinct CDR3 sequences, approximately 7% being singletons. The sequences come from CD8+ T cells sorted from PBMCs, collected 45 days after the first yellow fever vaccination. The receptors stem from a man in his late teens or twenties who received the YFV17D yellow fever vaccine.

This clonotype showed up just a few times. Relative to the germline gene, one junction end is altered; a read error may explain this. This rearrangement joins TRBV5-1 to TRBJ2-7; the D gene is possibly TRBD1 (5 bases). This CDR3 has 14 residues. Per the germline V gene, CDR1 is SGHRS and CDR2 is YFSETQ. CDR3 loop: CASRLGQKPYEQYF. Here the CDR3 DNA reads TGCGCCAGCAGATTGGGGCAGAAGCCCTACGAGCAGTACTTC. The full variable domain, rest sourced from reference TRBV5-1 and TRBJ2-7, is KAGVTQTPRYLIKTRGQQVTLSCSPISGHRSVSWYQQTPGQGLQFLFEYFSETQRNKGNFPGRFSGRQFSNSRSEMNVSTLELGDSALYLCASRLGQKPYEQYFGPGTRLTVT.

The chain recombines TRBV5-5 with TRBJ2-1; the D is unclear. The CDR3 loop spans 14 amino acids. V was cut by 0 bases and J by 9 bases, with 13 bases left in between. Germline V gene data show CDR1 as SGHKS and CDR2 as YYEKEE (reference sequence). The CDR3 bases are TGTGCCAGCAGCTTGGGGAACGTCGGTATTGAGCAGTTCTTC. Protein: CASSLGNVGIEQFF.

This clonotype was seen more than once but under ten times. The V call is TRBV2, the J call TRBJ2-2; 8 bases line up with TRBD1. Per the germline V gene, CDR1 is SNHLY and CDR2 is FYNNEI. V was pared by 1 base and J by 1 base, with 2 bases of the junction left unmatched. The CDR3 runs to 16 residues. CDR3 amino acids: CASSEGTGLNTGELFF. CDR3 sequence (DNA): TGTGCCAGCAGTGAAGGGACAGGGTTGAACACCGGGGAGCTGTTTTTT.

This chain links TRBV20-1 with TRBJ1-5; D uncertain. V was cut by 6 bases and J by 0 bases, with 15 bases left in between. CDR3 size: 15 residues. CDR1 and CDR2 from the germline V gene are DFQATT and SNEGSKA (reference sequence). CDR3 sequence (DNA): TGCAGTGCCCCCGAGGGCGGTTATAGCAATCAGCCCCAGCATTTT. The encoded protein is CSAPEGGYSNQPQHF.

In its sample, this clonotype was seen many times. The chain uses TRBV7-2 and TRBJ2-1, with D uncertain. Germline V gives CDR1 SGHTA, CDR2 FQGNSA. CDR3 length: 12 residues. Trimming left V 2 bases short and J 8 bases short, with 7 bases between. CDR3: CASSLRSDEQFF. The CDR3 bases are TGTGCCAGCAGCTTAAGATCCGATGAGCAGTTCTTC.

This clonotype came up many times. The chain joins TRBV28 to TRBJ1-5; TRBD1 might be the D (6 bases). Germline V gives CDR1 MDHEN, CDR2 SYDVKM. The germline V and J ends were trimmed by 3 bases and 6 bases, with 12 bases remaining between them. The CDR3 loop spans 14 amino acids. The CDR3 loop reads CASSFNRVGQPQHF. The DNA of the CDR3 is TGTGCCAGCAGTTTTAACAGGGTCGGTCAGCCCCAGCATTTT.

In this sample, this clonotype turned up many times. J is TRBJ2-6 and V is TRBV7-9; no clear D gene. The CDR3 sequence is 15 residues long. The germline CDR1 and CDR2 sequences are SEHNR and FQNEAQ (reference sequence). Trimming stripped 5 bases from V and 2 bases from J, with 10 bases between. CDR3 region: CASSPQVTGANVLTF. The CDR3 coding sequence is TGTGCCAGCAGCCCCCAGGTCACTGGGGCCAACGTCCTGACTTTC. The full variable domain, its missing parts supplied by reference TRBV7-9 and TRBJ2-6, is DTGVSQNPRHKITKRGQNVTFRCDPISEHNRLYWYRQTLGQGPEFLTYFQNEAQLEKSRLLSDRFSAERPKGSFSTLEIQRTEQGDSAMYLCASSPQVTGANVLTFGAGSRLTVL.

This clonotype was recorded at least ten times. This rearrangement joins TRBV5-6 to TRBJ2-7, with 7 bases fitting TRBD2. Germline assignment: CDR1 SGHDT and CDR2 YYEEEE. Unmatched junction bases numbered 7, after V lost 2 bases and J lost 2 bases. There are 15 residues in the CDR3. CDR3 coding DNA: TGTGCCAGCAGCTTAACGGCTAGCGGTCCCTACGAGCAGTACTTC. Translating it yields CASSLTASGPYEQYF.